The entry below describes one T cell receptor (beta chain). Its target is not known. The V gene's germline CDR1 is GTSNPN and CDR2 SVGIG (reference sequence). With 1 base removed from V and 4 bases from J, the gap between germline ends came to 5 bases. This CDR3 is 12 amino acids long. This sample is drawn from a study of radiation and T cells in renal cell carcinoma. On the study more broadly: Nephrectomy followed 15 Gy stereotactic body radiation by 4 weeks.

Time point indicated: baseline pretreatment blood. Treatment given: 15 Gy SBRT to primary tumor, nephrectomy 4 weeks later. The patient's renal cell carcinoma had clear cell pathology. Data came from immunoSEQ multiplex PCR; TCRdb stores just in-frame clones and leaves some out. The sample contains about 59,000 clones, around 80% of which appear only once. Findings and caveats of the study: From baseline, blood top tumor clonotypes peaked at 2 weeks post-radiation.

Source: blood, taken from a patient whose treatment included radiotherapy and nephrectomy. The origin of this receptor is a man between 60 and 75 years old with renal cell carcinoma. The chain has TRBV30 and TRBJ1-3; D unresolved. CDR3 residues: CAWSEYGNTIYF. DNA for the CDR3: TGTGCCTGGAGTGAGTACGGAAACACCATATATTTT.